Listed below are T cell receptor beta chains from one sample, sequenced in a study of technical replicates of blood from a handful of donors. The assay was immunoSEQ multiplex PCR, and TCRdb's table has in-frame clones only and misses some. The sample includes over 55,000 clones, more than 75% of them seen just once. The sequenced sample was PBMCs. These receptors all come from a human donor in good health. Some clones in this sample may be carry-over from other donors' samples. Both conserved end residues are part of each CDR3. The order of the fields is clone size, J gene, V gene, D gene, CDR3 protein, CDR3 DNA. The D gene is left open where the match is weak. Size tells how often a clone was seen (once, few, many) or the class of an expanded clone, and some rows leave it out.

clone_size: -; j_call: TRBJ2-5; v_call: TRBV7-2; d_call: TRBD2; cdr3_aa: CASSPRTSGSWTQYF; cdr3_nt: TGTGCCAGCAGCCCGAGGACTAGCGGGTCGTGGACCCAGTACTTC
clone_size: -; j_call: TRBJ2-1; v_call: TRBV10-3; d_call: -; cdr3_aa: CAIRAGTADNEQFF; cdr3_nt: TGTGCCATCAGAGCCGGGACTGCTGACAATGAGCAGTTCTTC
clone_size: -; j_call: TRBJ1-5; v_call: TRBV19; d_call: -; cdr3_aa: CASSIQGRGNQPQHF; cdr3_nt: TGTGCCAGTAGTATACAGGGAAGGGGCAATCAGCCCCAGCATTTT
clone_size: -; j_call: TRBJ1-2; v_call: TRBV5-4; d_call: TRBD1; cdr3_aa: CASSFDTGGGYGYTF; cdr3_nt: TGTGCCAGCAGCTTTGACACAGGGGGAGGCTATGGCTACACCTTC
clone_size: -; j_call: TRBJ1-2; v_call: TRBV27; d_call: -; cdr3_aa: CASSRKPSGISYGYGYTF; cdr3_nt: TGTGCCAGCAGTCGTAAGCCCTCCGGGATATCTTATGGGTATGGCTACACCTTC
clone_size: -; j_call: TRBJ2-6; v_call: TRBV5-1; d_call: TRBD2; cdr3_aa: CASSLKTSGSGANVLTF; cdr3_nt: TGCGCCAGCAGCCTAAAGACTAGCGGCTCTGGGGCCAACGTCCTGACTTTC
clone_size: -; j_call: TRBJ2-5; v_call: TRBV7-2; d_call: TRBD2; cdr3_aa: CASSPRWGGQETQYF; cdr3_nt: TGTGCCAGCAGCCCCCGGTGGGGGGGGCAAGAGACCCAGTACTTC
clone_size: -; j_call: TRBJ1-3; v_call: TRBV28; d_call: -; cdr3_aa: CASTGGSSGNTIYF; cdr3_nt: TGTGCCAGCACCGGGGGGAGCTCTGGAAACACCATATATTTT
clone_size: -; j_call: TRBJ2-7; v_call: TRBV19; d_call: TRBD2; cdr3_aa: CASSPNGREFYEQYF; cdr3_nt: TGTGCCAGTAGTCCCAACGGGCGGGAGTTCTACGAGCAGTACTTC
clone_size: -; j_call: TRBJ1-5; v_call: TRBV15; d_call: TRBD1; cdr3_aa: CATSRDMTGGRNQPQHF; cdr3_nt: TGTGCCACCAGCAGAGATATGACAGGGGGCAGGAATCAGCCCCAGCATTTT
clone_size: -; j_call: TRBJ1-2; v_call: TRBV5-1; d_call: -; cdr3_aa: CASSLVGRGLRGYTF; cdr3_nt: TGCGCCAGCAGCTTGGTTGGCCGGGGGTTACGGGGCTACACCTTC
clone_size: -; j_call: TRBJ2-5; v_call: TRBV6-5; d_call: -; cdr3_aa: CASSYSGGLTETQYF; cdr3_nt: TGTGCCAGCAGTTACTCTGGGGGCTTGACAGAGACCCAGTACTTC
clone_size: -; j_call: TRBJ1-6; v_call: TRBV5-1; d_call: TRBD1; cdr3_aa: CASSDATGGSSPLHF; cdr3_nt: TGCGCCAGCAGCGATGCGACAGGGGGCAGCTCACCCCTCCACTTT
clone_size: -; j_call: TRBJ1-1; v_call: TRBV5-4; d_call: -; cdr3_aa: CASSSMAGINTEAFF; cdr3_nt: TGTGCCAGCAGTTCAATGGCAGGTATAAACACTGAAGCTTTCTTT
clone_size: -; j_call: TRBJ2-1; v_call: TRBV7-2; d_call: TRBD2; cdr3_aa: CASSLEGRGANEQFF; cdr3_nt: TGTGCCAGCAGCCTAGAAGGGCGGGGGGCGAATGAGCAGTTCTTC
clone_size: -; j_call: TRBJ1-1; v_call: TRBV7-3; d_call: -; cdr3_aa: CASSLIGTDSTEAFF; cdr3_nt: TGTGCCAGCAGCTTAATCGGGACTGACAGCACTGAAGCTTTCTTT
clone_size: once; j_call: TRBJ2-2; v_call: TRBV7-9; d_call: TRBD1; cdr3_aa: CASSTGTGRSTGELFF; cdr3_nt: TGTGCCAGCAGCACTGGGACAGGTCGAAGCACCGGGGAGCTGTTTTTT
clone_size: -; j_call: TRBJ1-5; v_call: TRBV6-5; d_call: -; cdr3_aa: CASSSDYSNQPQHF; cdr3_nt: TGTGCCAGCAGTTCTGACTATAGCAATCAGCCCCAGCATTTT
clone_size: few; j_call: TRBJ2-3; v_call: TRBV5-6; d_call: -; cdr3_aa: CASSGGTWGTQYF; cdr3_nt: TGTGCCAGCAGCGGGGGGACCTGGGGTACGCAGTATTTT
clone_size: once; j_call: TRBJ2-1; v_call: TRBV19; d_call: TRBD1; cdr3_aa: CASTSDQGAINEQFF; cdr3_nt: TGTGCCAGTACCTCAGACCAGGGGGCCATCAATGAGCAGTTCTTC
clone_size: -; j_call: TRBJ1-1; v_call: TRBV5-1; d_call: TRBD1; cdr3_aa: CASGQQGGNTEAFF; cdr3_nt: TGCGCCAGCGGACAACAGGGGGGAAACACTGAAGCTTTCTTT
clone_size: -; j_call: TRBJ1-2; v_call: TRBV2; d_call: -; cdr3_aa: CASSGSQGRHGYTF; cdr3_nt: TGTGCCAGCAGTGGTTCACAGGGAAGGCATGGCTACACCTTC
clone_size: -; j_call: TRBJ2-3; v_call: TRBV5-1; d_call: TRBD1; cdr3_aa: CASSPRGQVSTDTQYF; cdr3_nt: TGCGCCAGCAGCCCTAGGGGACAGGTCAGCACAGATACGCAGTATTTT
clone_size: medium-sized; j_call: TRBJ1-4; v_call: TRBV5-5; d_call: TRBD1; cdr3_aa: CASSKTIRDSNEKLFF; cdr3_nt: TGTGCCAGCAGCAAAACTATCCGGGACAGTAATGAAAAACTGTTTTTT
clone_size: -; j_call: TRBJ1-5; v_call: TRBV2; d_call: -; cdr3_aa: CASSDRGSRNQPQHF; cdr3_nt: TGTGCCAGCAGTGACCGAGGATCTAGGAATCAGCCCCAGCATTTT
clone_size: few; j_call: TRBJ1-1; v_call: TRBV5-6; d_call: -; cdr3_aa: CASSLDRNTEAFF; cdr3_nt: TGTGCCAGCAGCTTGGACAGGAACACTGAAGCTTTCTTT
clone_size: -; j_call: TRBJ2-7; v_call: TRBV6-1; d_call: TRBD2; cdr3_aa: CASRPTSGVAYEQYF; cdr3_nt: TGTGCCAGCAGACCGACTAGCGGGGTCGCCTACGAGCAGTACTTC
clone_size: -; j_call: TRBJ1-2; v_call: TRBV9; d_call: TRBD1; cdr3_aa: CASSVGTGGNYGYTF; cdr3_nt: TGTGCCAGCAGCGTAGGTACAGGGGGTAACTATGGCTACACCTTC
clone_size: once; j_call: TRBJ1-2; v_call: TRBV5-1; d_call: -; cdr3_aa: CASSPYQREVRGYTF; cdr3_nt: TGCGCCAGCAGCCCCTACCAAAGGGAGGTGCGGGGCTACACCTTC
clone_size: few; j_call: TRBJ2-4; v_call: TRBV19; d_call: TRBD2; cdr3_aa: CASSIGTNSIAKNIQYF; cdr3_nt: TGTGCCAGTAGTATTGGGACTAACAGCATAGCCAAAAACATTCAGTACTTC
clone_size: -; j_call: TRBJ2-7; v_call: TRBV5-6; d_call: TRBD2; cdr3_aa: CASSLVGTSGSGQYF; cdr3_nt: TGTGCCAGCAGCTTGGTTGGGACTAGCGGTTCTGGGCAGTACTTC
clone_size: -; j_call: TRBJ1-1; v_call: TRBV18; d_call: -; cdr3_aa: CASSPGGLAEAFF; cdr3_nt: TGTGCCAGCTCACCGGGGGGTTTGGCTGAAGCTTTCTTT
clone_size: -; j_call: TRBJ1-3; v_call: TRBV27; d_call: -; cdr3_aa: CASSATGFSGNTIYF; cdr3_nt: TGTGCCAGCAGTGCTACAGGGTTCTCTGGAAACACCATATATTTT
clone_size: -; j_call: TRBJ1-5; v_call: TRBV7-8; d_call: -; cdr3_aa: CASSLRPQGLGNQPQHF; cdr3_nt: TGTGCCAGCAGCTTGAGACCCCAGGGGTTGGGCAATCAGCCCCAGCATTTT
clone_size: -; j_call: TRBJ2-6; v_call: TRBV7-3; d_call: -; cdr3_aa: CASSFPGKRQKGANVLTF; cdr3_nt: TGTGCCAGCAGCTTCCCGGGTAAGCGACAGAAGGGGGCCAACGTCCTGACTTTC
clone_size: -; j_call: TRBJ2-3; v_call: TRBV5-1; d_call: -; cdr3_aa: CASRRRGPGDTQYF; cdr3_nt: TGCGCCAGCAGACGCCGTGGGCCCGGAGATACGCAGTATTTT
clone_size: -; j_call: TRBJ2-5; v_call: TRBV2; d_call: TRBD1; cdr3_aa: CASRPQGAGYQETQYF; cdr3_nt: TGTGCCAGCAGGCCCCAGGGGGCTGGGTACCAAGAGACCCAGTACTTC
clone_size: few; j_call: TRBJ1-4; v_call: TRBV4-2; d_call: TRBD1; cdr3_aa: CASSPGTGDNEKLFF; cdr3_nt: TGTGCCAGCAGCCCTGGGACAGGTGACAATGAAAAACTGTTTTTT
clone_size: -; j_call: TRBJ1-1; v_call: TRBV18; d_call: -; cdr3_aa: CASSSYRVWNTEAFF; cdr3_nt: TGTGCCAGCTCATCCTACAGGGTTTGGAACACTGAAGCTTTCTTT
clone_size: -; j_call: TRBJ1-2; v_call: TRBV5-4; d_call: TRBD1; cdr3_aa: CASSVLQGSGYTF; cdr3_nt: TGTGCCAGCAGCGTCTTACAGGGGAGCGGCTACACCTTC
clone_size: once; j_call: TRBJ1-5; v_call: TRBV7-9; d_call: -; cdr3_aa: CASSLGAGWQPQHF; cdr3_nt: TGTGCCAGCAGCTTAGGAGCGGGCTGGCAGCCCCAGCATTTT
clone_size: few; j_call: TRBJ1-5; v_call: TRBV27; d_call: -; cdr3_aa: CASSQGYNQPQHF; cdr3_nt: TGTGCCAGCAGCCAGGGGTACAATCAGCCCCAGCATTTT
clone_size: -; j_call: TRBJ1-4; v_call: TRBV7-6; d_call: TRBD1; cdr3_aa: CASRPGGTNEKLFF; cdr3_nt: TGTGCCAGCAGACCAGGGGGAACTAATGAAAAACTGTTTTTT
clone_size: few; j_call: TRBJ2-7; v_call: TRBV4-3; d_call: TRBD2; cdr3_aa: CASSQDFSSGSYEQYF; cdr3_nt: TGCGCCAGCAGCCAAGACTTCTCTAGCGGGAGCTACGAGCAGTACTTC
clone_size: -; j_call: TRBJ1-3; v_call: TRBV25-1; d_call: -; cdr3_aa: CASKAEIGNTIYF; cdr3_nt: TGTGCCAGCAAGGCGGAAATTGGAAACACCATATATTTT
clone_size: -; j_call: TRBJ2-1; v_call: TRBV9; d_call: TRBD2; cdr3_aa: CASSVGGLAASNEQFF; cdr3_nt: TGTGCCAGCAGCGTAGGGGGACTAGCGGCCTCGAATGAGCAGTTCTTC
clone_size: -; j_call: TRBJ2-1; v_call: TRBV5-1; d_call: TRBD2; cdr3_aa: CASSSYGRGAYNEQFF; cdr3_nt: TGCGCCAGCAGCTCCTACGGGAGGGGGGCCTACAATGAGCAGTTCTTC
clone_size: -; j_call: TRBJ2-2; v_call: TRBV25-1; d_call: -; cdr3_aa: CASSLEGASHRELFF; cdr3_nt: TGTGCCAGCAGTCTGGAGGGAGCAAGCCACAGGGAGCTGTTTTTT
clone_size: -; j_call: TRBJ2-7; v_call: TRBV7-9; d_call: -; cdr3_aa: CASGPRDTPYEQYF; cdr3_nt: TGTGCCAGCGGGCCCCGGGACACCCCCTACGAGCAGTACTTC
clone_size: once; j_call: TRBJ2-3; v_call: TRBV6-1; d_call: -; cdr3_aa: CASREGLSTDTQYF; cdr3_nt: TGTGCCAGCAGGGAAGGACTTAGCACAGATACGCAGTATTTT
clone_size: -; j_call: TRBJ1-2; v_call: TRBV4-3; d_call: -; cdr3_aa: CASSQEDNYTF; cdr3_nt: TGCGCCAGCAGCCAAGAAGACAATTACACCTTC
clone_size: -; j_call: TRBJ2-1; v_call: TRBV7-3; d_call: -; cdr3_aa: CASTGDPKFF; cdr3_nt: TGTGCCAGCACGGGGGACCCAAAGTTCTTC